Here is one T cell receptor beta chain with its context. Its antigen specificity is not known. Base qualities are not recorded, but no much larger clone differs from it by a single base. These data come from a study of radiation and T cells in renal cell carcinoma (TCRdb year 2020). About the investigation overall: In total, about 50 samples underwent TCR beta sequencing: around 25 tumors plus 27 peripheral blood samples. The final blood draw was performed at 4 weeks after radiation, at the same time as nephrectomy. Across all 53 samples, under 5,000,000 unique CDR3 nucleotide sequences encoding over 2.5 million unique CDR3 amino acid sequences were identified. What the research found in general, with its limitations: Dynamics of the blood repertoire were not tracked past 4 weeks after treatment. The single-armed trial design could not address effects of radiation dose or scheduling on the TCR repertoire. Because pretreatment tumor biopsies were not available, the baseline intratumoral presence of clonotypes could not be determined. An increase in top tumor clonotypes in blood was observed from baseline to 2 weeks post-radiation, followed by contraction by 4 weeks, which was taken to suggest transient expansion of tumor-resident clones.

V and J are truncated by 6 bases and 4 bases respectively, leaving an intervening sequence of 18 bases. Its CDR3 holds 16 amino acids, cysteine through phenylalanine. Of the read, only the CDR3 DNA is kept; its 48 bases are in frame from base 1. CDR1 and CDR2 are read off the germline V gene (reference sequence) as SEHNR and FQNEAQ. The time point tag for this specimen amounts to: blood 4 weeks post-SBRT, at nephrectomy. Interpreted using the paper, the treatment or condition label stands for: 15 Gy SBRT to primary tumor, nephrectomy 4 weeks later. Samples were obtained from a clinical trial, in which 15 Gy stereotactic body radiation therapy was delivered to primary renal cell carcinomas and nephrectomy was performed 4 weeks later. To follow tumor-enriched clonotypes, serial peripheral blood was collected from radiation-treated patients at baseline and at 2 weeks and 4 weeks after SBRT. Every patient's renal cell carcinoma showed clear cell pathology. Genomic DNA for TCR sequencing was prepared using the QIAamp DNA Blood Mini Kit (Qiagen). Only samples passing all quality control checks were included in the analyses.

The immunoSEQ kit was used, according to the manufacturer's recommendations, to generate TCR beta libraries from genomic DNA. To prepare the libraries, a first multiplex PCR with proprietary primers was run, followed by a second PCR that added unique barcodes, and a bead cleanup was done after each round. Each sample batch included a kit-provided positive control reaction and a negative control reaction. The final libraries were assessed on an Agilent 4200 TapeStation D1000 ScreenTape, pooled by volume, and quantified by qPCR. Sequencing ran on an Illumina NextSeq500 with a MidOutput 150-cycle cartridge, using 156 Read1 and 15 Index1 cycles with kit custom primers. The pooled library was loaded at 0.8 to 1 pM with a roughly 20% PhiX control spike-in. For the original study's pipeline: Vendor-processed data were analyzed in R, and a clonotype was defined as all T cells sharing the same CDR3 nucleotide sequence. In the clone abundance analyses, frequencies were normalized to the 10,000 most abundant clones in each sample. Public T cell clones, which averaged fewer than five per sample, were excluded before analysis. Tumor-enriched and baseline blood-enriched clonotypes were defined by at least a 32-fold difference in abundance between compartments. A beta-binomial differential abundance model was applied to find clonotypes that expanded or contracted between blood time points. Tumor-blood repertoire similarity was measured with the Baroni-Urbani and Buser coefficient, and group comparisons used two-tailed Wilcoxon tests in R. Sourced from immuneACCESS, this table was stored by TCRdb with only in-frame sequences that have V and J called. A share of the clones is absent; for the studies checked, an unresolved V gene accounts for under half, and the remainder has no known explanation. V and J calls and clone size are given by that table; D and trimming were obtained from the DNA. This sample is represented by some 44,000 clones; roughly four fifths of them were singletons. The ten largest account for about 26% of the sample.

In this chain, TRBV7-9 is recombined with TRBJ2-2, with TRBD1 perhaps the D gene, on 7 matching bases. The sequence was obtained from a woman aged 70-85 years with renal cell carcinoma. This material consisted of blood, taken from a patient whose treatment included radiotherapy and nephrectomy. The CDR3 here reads CASSDRQGGRTGELFF. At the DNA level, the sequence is TGTGCCAGCAGTGACAGGCAGGGGGGTCGCACCGGGGAGCTGTTTTTT.